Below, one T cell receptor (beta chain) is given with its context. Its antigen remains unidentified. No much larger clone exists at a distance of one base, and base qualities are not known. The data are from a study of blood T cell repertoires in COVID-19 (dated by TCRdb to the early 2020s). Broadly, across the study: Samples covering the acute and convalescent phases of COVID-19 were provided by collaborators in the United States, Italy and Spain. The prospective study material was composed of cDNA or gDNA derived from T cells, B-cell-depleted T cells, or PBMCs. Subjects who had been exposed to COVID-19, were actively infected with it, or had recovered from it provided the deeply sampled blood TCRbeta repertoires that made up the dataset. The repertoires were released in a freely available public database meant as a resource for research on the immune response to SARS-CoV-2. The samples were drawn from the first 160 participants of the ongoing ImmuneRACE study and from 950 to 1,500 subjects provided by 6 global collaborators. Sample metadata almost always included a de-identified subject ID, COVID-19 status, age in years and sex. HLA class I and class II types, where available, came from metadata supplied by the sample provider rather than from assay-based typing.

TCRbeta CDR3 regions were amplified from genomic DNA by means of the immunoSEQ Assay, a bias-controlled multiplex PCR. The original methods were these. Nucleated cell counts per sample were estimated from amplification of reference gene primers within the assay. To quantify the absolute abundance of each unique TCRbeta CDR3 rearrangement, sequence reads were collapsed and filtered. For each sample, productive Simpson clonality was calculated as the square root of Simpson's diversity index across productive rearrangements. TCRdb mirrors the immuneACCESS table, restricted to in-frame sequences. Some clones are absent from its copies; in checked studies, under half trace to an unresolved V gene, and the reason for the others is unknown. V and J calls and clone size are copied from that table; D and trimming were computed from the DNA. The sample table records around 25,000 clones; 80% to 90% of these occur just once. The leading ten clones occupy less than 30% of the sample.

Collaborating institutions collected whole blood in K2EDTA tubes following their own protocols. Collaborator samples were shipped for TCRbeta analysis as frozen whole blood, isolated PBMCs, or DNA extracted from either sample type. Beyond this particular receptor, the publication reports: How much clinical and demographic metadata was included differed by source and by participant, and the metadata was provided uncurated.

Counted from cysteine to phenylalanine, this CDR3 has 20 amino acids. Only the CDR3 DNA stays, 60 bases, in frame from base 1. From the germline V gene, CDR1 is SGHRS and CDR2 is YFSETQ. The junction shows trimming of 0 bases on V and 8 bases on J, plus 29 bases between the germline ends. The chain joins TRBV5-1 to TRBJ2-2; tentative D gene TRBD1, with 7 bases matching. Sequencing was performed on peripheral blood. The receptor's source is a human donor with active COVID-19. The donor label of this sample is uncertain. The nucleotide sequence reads TGCGCCAGCAGCTTGGCCAAACAGGGGATAATCACGGTAAGCGGGGGGGAGCTGTTTTTT. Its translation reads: CASSLAKQGIITVSGGELFF. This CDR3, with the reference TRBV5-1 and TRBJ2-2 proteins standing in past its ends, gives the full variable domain KAGVTQTPRYLIKTRGQQVTLSCSPISGHRSVSWYQQTPGQGLQFLFEYFSETQRNKGNFPGRFSGRQFSNSRSEMNVSTLELGDSALYLCASSLAKQGIITVSGGELFFGEGSRLTVL.